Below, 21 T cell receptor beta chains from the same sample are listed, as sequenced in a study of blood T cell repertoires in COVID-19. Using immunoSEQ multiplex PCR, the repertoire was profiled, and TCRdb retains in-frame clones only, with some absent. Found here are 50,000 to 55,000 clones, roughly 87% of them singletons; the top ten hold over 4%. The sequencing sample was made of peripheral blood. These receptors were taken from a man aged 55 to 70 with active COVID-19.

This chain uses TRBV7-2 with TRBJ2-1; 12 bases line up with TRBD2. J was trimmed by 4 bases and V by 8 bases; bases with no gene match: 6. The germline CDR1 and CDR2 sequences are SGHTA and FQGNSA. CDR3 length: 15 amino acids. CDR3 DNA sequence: TGTGCCAGCGGAAAGACTAGCGGGAGATACAATGAGCAGTTCTTC. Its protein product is CASGKTSGRYNEQFF.

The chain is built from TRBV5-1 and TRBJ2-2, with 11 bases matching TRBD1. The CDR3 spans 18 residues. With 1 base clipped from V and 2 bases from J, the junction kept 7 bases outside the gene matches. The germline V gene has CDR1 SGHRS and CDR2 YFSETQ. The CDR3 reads CASSLLPGTGGNTGELFF. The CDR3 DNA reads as TGCGCCAGCAGCTTGTTACCCGGGACAGGGGGAAACACCGGGGAGCTGTTTTTT.

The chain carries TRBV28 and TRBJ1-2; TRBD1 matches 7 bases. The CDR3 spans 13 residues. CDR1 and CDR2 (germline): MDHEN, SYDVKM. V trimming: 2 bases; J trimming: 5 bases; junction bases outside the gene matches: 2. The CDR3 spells CASSLTGDYGYTF. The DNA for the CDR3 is TGTGCCAGCAGTTTAACAGGGGATTATGGCTACACCTTC.

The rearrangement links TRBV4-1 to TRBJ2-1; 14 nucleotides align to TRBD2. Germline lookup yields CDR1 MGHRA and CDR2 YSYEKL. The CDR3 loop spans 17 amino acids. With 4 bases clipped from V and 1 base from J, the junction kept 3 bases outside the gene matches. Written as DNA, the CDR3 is TGCGCCAGCAGCCGAGGGACTAGCGGGAGTTCCTACAATGAGCAGTTCTTC. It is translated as CASSRGTSGSSYNEQFF.

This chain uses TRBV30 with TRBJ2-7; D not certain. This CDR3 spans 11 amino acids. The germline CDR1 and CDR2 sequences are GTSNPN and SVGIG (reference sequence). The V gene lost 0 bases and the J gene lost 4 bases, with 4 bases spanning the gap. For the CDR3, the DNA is TGTGCCTGGAGTGTAGCTTACGAGCAGTACTTC. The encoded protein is CAWSVAYEQYF.

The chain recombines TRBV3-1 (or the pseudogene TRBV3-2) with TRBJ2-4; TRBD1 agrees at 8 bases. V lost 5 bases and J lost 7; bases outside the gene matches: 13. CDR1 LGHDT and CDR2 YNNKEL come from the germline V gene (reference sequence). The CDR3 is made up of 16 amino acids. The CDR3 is CASSGTGPHTRNIQYF. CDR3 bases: TGTGCCAGCAGCGGGACAGGACCACACACCAGGAACATTCAGTACTTC.

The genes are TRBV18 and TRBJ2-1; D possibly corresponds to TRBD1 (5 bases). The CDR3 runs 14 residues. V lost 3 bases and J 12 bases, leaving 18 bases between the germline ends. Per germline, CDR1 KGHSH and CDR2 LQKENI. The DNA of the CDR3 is TGTGCCAGCTCACCTTTAAGCAGGGTGGGCGGGCAGTTCTTC. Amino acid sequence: CASSPLSRVGGQFF. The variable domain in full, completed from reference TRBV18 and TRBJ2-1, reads NAGVMQNPRHLVRRRGQEARLRCSPMKGHSHVYWYRQLPEEGLKFMVYLQKENIIDESGMPKERFSAEFPKEGPSILRIQQVVRGDSAAYFCASSPLSRVGGQFFGPGTRLTVL.

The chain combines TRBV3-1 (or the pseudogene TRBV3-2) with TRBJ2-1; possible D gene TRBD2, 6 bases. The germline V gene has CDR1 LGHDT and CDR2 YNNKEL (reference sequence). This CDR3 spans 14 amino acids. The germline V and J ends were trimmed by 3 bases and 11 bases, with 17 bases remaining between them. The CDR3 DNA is TGTGCCAGCAGCCACCGCTCGGTAAGCGGGCAGCAGTTCTTC. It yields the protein CASSHRSVSGQQFF.

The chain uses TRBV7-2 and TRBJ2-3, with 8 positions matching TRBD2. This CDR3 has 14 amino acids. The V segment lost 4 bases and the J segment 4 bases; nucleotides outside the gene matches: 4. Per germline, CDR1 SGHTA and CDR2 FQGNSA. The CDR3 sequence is CASSSTREADTQYF. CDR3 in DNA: TGTGCCAGCAGCTCCACGCGGGAGGCAGATACGCAGTATTTT. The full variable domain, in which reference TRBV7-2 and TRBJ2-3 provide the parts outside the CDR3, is GAGVSQSPSNKVTEKGKDVELRCDPISGHTALYWYRQSLGQGLEFLIYFQGNSAPDKSGLPSDRFSAERTGGSVSTLTIQRTQQEDSAVYLCASSSTREADTQYFGPGTRLTVL.

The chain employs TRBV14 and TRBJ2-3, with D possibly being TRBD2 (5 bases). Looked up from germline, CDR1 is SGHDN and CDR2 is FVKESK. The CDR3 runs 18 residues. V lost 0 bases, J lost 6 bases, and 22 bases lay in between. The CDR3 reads CASSQDRGWGMVADTQYF. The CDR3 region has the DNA TGTGCCAGCAGCCAAGATAGAGGGTGGGGAATGGTTGCCGATACGCAGTATTTT. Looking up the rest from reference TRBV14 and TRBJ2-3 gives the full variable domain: EAGVTQFPSHSVIEKGQTVTLRCDPISGHDNLYWYRRVMGKEIKFLLHFVKESKQDESGMPNNRFLAERTGGTYSTLKVQPAELEDSGVYFCASSQDRGWGMVADTQYFGPGTRLTVL.

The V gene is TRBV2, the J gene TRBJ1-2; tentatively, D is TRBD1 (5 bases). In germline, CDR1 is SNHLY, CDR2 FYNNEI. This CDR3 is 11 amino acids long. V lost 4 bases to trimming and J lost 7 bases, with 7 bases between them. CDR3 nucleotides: TGTGCCAGCAGTGTAGACAGTGGCTACACCTTC. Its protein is CASSVDSGYTF. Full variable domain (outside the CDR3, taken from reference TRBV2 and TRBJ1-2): EPEVTQTPSHQVTQMGQEVILRCVPISNHLYFYWYRQILGQKVEFLVSFYNNEISEKSEIFDDQFSVERPDGSNFTLKIRSTKLEDSAMYFCASSVDSGYTFGSGTRLTVV.

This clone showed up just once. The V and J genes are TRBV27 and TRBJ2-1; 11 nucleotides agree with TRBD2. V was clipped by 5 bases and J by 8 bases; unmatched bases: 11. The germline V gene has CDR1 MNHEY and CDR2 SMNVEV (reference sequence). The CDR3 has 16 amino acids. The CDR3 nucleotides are TGTGCCAGCAGTATTCTAGCGGGGGGTCTTGTGGATGAGCAGTTCTTC. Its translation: CASSILAGGLVDEQFF.

The CDR3 region is CASRLALLAGFFNEQFF. CDR3 sequence (DNA): TGTGCAAGTCGCTTAGCCCTACTAGCGGGATTCTTCAATGAGCAGTTCTTC. V and J are TRBV12-2 and TRBJ2-1; the table's D call TRBD2 went unverified against the DNA. TRBV12-2 is designated a pseudogene. The CDR3 is 17 amino acids.

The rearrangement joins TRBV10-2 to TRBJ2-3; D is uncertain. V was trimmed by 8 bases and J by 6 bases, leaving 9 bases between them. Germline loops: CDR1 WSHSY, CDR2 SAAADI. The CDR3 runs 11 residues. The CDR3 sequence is CASSPEDTQYF. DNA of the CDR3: TGCGCCAGCTCCCCGGAGGATACGCAGTATTTT.

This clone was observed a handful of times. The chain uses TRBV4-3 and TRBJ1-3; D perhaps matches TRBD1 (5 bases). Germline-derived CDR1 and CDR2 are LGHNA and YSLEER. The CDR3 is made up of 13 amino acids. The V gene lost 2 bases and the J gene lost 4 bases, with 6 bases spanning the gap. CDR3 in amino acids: CASSQNRGNTIYF. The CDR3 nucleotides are TGCGCCAGCAGCCAAAACAGGGGAAACACCATATATTTT.

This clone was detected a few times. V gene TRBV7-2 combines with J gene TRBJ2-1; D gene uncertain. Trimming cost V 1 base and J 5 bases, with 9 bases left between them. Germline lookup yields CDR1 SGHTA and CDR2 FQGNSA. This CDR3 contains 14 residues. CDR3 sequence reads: CASSLEAVDNEQFF. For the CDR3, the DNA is TGTGCCAGCAGCTTAGAAGCCGTGGACAATGAGCAGTTCTTC.

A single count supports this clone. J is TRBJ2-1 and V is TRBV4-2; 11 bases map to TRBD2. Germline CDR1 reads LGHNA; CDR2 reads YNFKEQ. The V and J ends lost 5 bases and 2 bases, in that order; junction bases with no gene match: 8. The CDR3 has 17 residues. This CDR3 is CASSFRLAGITYNEQFF. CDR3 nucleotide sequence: TGTGCCAGCAGCTTTCGACTAGCGGGAATAACCTACAATGAGCAGTTCTTC.

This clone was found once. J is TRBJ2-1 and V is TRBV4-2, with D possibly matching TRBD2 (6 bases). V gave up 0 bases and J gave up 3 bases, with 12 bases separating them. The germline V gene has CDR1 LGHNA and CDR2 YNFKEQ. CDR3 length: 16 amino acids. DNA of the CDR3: TGTGCCAGCAGCCAAGACCCAGCGGGTAGCTACAATGAGCAGTTCTTC. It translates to CASSQDPAGSYNEQFF.

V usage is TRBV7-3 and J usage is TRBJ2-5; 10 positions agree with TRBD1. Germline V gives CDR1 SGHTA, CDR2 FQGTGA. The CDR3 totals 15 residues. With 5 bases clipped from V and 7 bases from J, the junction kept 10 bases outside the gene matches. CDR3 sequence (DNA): TGTGCCAGCAGCCCAGAGGGGACAGGGGCCGGGACCCAGTACTTC. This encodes CASSPEGTGAGTQYF.

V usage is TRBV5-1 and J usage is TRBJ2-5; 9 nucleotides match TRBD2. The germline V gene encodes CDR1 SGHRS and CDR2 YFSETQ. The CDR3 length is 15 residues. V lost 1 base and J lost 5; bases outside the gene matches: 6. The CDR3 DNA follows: TGCGCCAGCAGCTTGAATTGGGCGGGAGGGGAGACCCAGTACTTC. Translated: CASSLNWAGGETQYF.

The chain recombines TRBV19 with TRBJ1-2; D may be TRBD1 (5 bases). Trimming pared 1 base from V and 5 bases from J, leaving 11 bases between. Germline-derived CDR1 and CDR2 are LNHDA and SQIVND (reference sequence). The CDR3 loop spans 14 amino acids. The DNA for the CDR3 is TGTGCCAGTAGTATAGTAGAGACAGCTTATGGCTACACCTTC. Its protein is CASSIVETAYGYTF.